This T cell receptor beta chain was sequenced in a study of regulatory T cells in long-lasting Graves disease (TCRdb year 2021). With respect to the entire study: In the newly diagnosed Graves' disease group, patients had been taking antithyroid drugs for less than 3 months. This study used TCR sequencing and RNA sequencing of peripheral blood to compare persistent Graves' disease patients against newly diagnosed Graves' disease patients. The study was conducted in China and was registered as a clinical trial. TCR sequencing covered roughly 13 persistent and around 20 newly diagnosed Graves' disease patients, some 35 samples in total. What the authors observed across the whole study: The study examined only peripheral blood because the primary lesion, thyroid tissue, could not be accessed. Sequencing and analysis were limited to the TCR beta chain. Persistent Graves' disease patients showed lower TCR Shannon entropy and fewer highly expanded clones than newly diagnosed patients, suggesting clonal expansion. Patients with persistent disease shared more public clonotypes (roughly 2,900) than newly diagnosed patients did (more than 900). The authors acknowledged the small sample size as a limitation that may reduce accuracy. Persistent disease showed preferential use of TRBV28, TRBJ1-2 and TRBJ2-5, whereas newly diagnosed disease favored TRBV20-1 and TRBJ2-1.

Library preparation was by multiplex PCR. Sequencing instrument: Illumina HiSeq 4000. CDR3 regions were amplified by Arm-PCR with iRepertoire HTBI primers to construct TCR beta libraries. Before sequencing, the PCR products went through gel purification. Regarding the original processing steps: Gene usage analysis of CDR3 amino acid clonotypes used the roughly 60 TRBV and about 14 TRBJ segments found across samples. COPE and FqMerger were used to merge filtered high-quality paired reads into contigs. BLAST was used to align contigs to IMGT TRBV, TRBD and TRBJ reference genes, and CDR3 was defined according to IMGT. Any clonotype with a frequency above 0.1% was counted as a highly expanded clone. Shannon entropy was used to measure repertoire diversity, and the Gini coefficient was used to measure V-J evenness. A clonotype was considered public if more than one individual shared it. Starting from the raw public reads, TCRdb applied fastp trimming at Q25, assembled clones with MiXCR and retained in-frame beta chains. When rows share a CDR3 protein, they turn into one entry using the most common DNA and genes. For this entry, the V and J calls and clone size follow TCRdb and not the study's own pipeline. This sample lists hundreds of thousands of distinct CDR3 sequences; roughly 15% were detected once. The leading ten clones occupy about 18% of the sample.

The sample's time point label, in plain terms: newly diagnosed GD, antithyroid drugs for less than 3 months. RNA was extracted from PBMCs in TRIzol for both TCR sequencing and RNA sequencing. The diagnosis of Graves' disease was made according to American Thyroid Association guidelines. Patients were recruited from an endocrinology department in Xi'an, China. From each patient, approximately 9 milliliters of peripheral blood was collected into an EDTA anticoagulant tube. PBMCs were isolated by Ficoll Paque Plus density gradient separation without further T cell sorting. An Agilent 2100 Bioanalyzer and agarose gel were used to check RNA quality, while a NanoDrop 2000 measured RNA concentration. From its cysteine to its phenylalanine, the CDR3 spans 11 amino acids. Just the 33-base CDR3 DNA is kept, in frame starting at base 1. According to the germline V gene (reference sequence), CDR1 reads GTSNPN and CDR2 reads SVGIG. Trimming takes 3 bases from V and 6 bases from J, and the germline ends sit 8 bases apart.

Worth noting for this clonotype: Its antigen is not yet known. No base quality information exists; no much larger clone differs at one position.

The same data also contributed to another study, on T cells in Graves' hyperthyroidism and ophthalmopathy. Per that second paper: Stable Graves' hyperthyroidism was defined as no progression to ophthalmopathy during 18 months of follow-up. Hyperthyroidism patients were newly diagnosed, had a disease duration of under 2 months, and were aged 18 to 65 years. Exclusion was applied to patients with uncontrolled infections, other autoimmune diseases, pregnancy or lactation. Diagnoses were based on clinical symptoms, serum thyroxine and TRAb, thyroid ultrasound and orbital computed tomography. A first-round RT-PCR of the TCR CDR3 used the HTBI primer set with the Qiagen OneStep RT-PCR kit. Most expanded thyroid clonotypes (frequency above 0.001) were also detected in blood, suggesting blood repertoires may reflect thyroid immune responses. Ophthalmopathy was separated from stable hyperthyroidism by a 13 V-J signature model, with over 85% sensitivity and 81% to 82% specificity obtained in cross-validation and 80%/75% obtained in testing. In validation, progression to ophthalmopathy was predicted by the model with around 70% sensitivity and approximately 78% specificity, a median of about 6 months before onset. To identify distinguishing TCR V-J signatures, a discovery cohort of around 100 patients was used, comprising 43 with Graves' ophthalmopathy and 55 to 65 with stable Graves' hyperthyroidism. Whether ophthalmopathy could be predicted prospectively was tested in an independent validation cohort made up of 18 to 20 hyperthyroidism patients plus 17 patients who later progressed to ophthalmopathy. The 90 or so discovery patients were randomly split 7:3 into training and test sets. Thyroid tissue and blood T-cell repertoires from six Graves' hyperthyroidism patients were also compared in the study. Following sampling, methimazole starting at 30 mg daily was given to hyperthyroidism patients, and high-dose intravenous methylprednisolone was given to ophthalmopathy patients. The libraries were constructed in a second round of multiplex PCR and then size-selected and purified. Sequencing of the libraries was done on an Illumina HiSeq2000 using paired-end 100 bp reads. SOAPnuke was used to process the raw data, removing reads that contained adapters or uncalled bases, had a mean Phred below 15, or lacked an exact match to the constant primer or identifier. High-quality paired reads were merged with COPE v1.2.5, and unique nucleotide sequences were defined as clonotypes. MiTCR v1.1 was used to align the clonotypes against IMGT TRBV, TRBD and TRBJ reference segments. Only V-J combinations with frequency above 0.0001, covering roughly 99% of repertoires, were analysed. The TCS score was defined as F50 (clonal expansion) divided by E x V (chaos), with BLOSUM62-based TCRdist calculated between CDR3 peptides within each V-J. Welch's t-statistics and random forest reduced fewer than 600 V-J features to roughly 13, which were used in a naive Bayes classifier (R e1071). Sample size was not statistically predetermined, and blinding of investigators to group allocation was not performed. According to the paper, TCR Vbeta CDR3 sequencing was carried out on 135 peripheral blood samples, which came from 40 to 45 ophthalmopathy, around 74 hyperthyroidism and around 17 progressor patients.

The V gene is TRBV30 and the J gene is TRBJ1-1, with the D gene not clear enough to name. The material was peripheral blood mononuclear cells (PBMCs), obtained at new diagnosis, from a patient treated with antithyroid drugs. The TCR originated in a woman in her 30s with Graves disease. Donor details come from another sample of the same person, matched by shared clones. The CDR3 reads as follows: CAWRANSEAFF. The base sequence is TGTGCCTGGAGGGCGAATTCTGAAGCTTTCTTT. When the CDR3 is completed using the reference TRBV30 and TRBJ1-1 genes on either side, the full variable domain is SQTIHQWPATLVQPVGSPLSLECTVEGTSNPNLYWYRQAAGRGLQLLFYSVGIGQISSEVPQNLSASRPQDRQFILSSKKLLLSDSGFYLCAWRANSEAFFGQGTRLTVV.